Listed below are T cell receptor beta chains from one sample, sequenced in a study of blood T cell repertoires in COVID-19. Measured with immunoSEQ multiplex PCR; TCRdb has only the in-frame clones, and not every one. The sample has 200,000 to 300,000 clones, 84% seen once. Sample: peripheral blood. The receptors originated from a man aged 45-65 years with acute or convalescent COVID-19. The CDR3 runs from the conserved cysteine through the conserved F or W. Fields, in order: V gene, J gene, clone size, D gene, CDR3 protein, CDR3 DNA. D genes are given only for firm matches. The listing skips clone size in some rows; elsewhere it reads once, few, many or a size class.

TRBV6-5	TRBJ1-3	-	-	CASRPDSMSGNTIYF	TGTGCCAGCAGGCCCGACAGTATGTCTGGAAACACCATATATTTT
TRBV28	TRBJ2-6	-	TRBD1	CASSSRDRVPGANVLTF	TGTGCCAGCAGTTCCCGGGACAGGGTCCCAGGGGCCAACGTCCTGACTTTC
TRBV6-2/TRBV6-3	TRBJ2-2	-	TRBD2	CASNPLRGSSGELFF	TGTGCCAGCAACCCCCTCCGCGGGAGCTCCGGGGAGCTGTTTTTT
TRBV18	TRBJ2-5	-	-	CASSPPGLKETQYF	TGTGCCAGCTCACCACCCGGTTTAAAAGAGACCCAGTACTTC
TRBV7-6	TRBJ1-2	-	TRBD1	CASSFKGAGGYTF	TGTGCCAGCAGCTTCAAGGGGGCGGGTGGCTACACCTTC
TRBV18	TRBJ1-2	-	-	CASSPPSQVNGYGYTF	TGTGCCAGCTCACCACCTAGCCAAGTTAACGGCTATGGCTACACCTTC
TRBV5-6	TRBJ1-6	many	TRBD1	CASSPGGTLSNHSPLHF	TGTGCCAGCAGCCCAGGGGGGACGTTGTCGAATCATTCACCCCTCCACTTT
TRBV6-5	TRBJ2-7	-	-	CASSIWGGAYEQYF	TGTGCCAGCAGCATATGGGGGGGCGCTTACGAGCAGTACTTC
TRBV20-1	TRBJ1-1	-	TRBD1	CSASNRGYTEAFF	TGCAGTGCTAGTAACAGGGGATACACTGAAGCTTTCTTT
TRBV25-1	TRBJ2-7	-	TRBD1	CASSAPGTGSHEQYF	TGTGCCAGCAGTGCCCCCGGGACAGGGAGCCACGAGCAGTACTTC
TRBV19	TRBJ1-5	-	TRBD1	CASSWTGDSNQPQHF	TGTGCCAGTAGTTGGACAGGTGATAGCAATCAGCCCCAGCATTTT
TRBV18	TRBJ2-7	-	TRBD1	CASSYGQGASYEQYF	TGTGCCAGCTCATACGGACAGGGGGCTTCCTACGAGCAGTACTTC
TRBV6-5	TRBJ2-3	-	-	CASSQTAGSTDTQYF	TGTGCCAGCAGTCAGACCGCGGGGAGCACAGATACGCAGTATTTT
TRBV15	TRBJ1-1	-	TRBD1	CATSRNRGMGNTEAFF	TGTGCCACCAGCAGGAACAGGGGCATGGGGAACACTGAAGCTTTCTTT
TRBV9	TRBJ2-7	-	TRBD1	CASSPRQGMRTYEQYF	TGTGCCAGCAGCCCTCGACAGGGAATGAGAACCTACGAGCAGTACTTC
TRBV19	TRBJ2-7	-	TRBD2	CASSTVAGVPHEQYF	TGTGCCAGTAGTACCGTAGCGGGAGTCCCGCACGAGCAGTACTTC
TRBV7-2	TRBJ1-5	-	TRBD1	CASSLGRGLYSNQPQHF	TGTGCCAGCAGCTTAGGCAGGGGGCTTTATAGCAATCAGCCCCAGCATTTT
TRBV12-3/TRBV12-4	TRBJ2-7	-	-	CASSFGRVYEQYF	TGTGCCAGCAGTTTTGGCAGGGTCTACGAGCAGTACTTC
TRBV2	TRBJ2-4	-	-	CASRPDIAKNIQYF	TGTGCCAGCAGGCCCGACATAGCCAAAAACATTCAGTACTTC
TRBV4-1	TRBJ1-3	-	TRBD1	CASSADRASLGNTIYF	TGCGCCAGCAGCGCGGACAGGGCATCCCTCGGAAACACCATATATTTT
TRBV11-3	TRBJ2-1	-	TRBD1	CASSLKQGGEQFF	TGTGCCAGCAGCTTAAAACAGGGGGGTGAGCAGTTCTTC
TRBV4-1	TRBJ2-3	-	TRBD2	CASSSRGASGSTDTQYF	TGCGCCAGCAGTTCAAGAGGAGCTAGCGGTAGCACAGATACGCAGTATTTT
TRBV18	TRBJ2-1	-	-	CASSSQGEDEQFF	TGTGCCAGCTCATCTCAGGGGGAGGATGAGCAGTTCTTC
TRBV7-6	TRBJ2-7	-	-	CASSLGLRQANYEQYF	TGTGCCAGCAGCTTAGGACTGAGACAGGCTAACTACGAGCAGTACTTC
TRBV6-6	TRBJ1-1	-	-	CASSYPGGTEAFF	TGTGCCAGCAGTTACCCGGGGGGGACTGAAGCTTTCTTT
TRBV28	TRBJ2-2	once	-	CASSFRGRGAGELFF	TGTGCCAGCAGTTTCCGGGGCAGGGGGGCCGGGGAGCTGTTTTTT
TRBV5-1	TRBJ1-2	-	TRBD1	CASSLGDRSYGYTF	TGCGCCAGCAGCTTGGGGGACAGATCCTATGGCTACACCTTC
TRBV11-2	TRBJ2-5	-	-	CASSSDIRVGETQYF	TGTGCCAGCAGCTCGGATATTCGGGTCGGTGAGACCCAGTACTTC
TRBV5-6	TRBJ2-7	-	TRBD1	CASSSRRQGEAYEQYF	TGTGCCAGCAGCTCCCGAAGACAGGGCGAGGCCTACGAGCAGTACTTC
TRBV11-2	TRBJ2-7	-	TRBD1	CASSPKTGGSGEQYF	TGTGCCAGCAGCCCCAAGACAGGGGGCTCGGGAGAGCAGTACTTC
TRBV5-1	TRBJ2-7	-	-	CASSLADTGYEQYF	TGCGCCAGCAGCTTAGCAGATACAGGCTACGAGCAGTACTTC
TRBV12-3/TRBV12-4	TRBJ1-1	-	-	CASSPRQFTEAFF	TGTGCCAGCAGCCCCCGACAGTTCACTGAAGCTTTCTTT
TRBV28	TRBJ1-1	-	TRBD1	CASRGTGDAEAFF	TGTGCCAGCAGAGGGACAGGGGATGCCGAAGCTTTCTTT
TRBV29-1	TRBJ1-1	few	-	CSVLSGPTEAFF	TGCAGCGTTCTCTCCGGTCCGACTGAAGCTTTCTTT
TRBV19	TRBJ2-7	-	TRBD2	CASSTGLAGTYEQYF	TGTGCCAGTAGTACGGGACTAGCGGGGACCTACGAGCAGTACTTC
TRBV5-1	TRBJ1-6	-	-	CASSLSGPLNSPLHF	TGCGCCAGCAGCTTGTCAGGTCCGCTTAATTCACCCCTCCACTTT
TRBV6-5	TRBJ1-6	-	TRBD1	CASSLDRAYNSPLHF	TGTGCCAGCAGTTTAGACAGGGCTTATAATTCACCCCTCCACTTT
TRBV9	TRBJ2-2	-	-	CASSDGGGIGELFF	TGTGCCAGCAGCGATGGGGGAGGAATCGGGGAGCTGTTTTTT
TRBV20-1	TRBJ2-5	-	TRBD2	CSASLAGGSETQYF	TGCAGTGCTAGTCTAGCGGGAGGATCAGAGACCCAGTACTTC
TRBV13	TRBJ2-1	-	TRBD2	CASSLDHKYGQGLAGGNEQFF	TGTGCCAGCAGCTTAGATCATAAGTACGGCCAGGGACTAGCGGGAGGCAATGAGCAGTTCTTC
TRBV6-5	TRBJ1-5	few	-	CASTEGVVQPQHF	TGTGCCAGCACCGAAGGGGTGGTTCAGCCCCAGCATTTT
TRBV6-5	TRBJ1-5	-	TRBD1	CASREQGAGNQPQHF	TGTGCCAGCAGAGAGCAGGGGGCTGGCAATCAGCCCCAGCATTTT
TRBV19	TRBJ2-3	-	TRBD2	CASRSTSGGTDTQYF	TGTGCCAGTAGGAGTACTAGCGGGGGCACAGATACGCAGTATTTT
TRBV2	TRBJ1-2	-	-	CASSDGRPPGYGYTF	TGTGCCAGCAGTGATGGCAGGCCACCCGGCTATGGCTACACCTTC
TRBV28	TRBJ2-7	-	TRBD2	CASSLYGTRITSYEQYF	TGTGCCAGCAGTTTATATGGGACTAGAATTACCTCCTACGAGCAGTACTTC
TRBV7-9	TRBJ2-7	-	TRBD1	CASSPWGRTGSYEQYF	TGTGCCAGCAGCCCATGGGGCCGGACAGGTTCCTACGAGCAGTACTTC
TRBV10-3	TRBJ2-2	few	TRBD1	CAISELWDSGELFF	TGTGCCATCAGTGAGCTTTGGGACAGCGGGGAGCTGTTTTTT
TRBV28	TRBJ1-1	-	-	CASSLGASTGTEAFF	TGTGCCAGCAGTTTGGGGGCGTCGACGGGCACTGAAGCTTTCTTT
TRBV5-1	TRBJ1-6	-	TRBD1	CASSLGGQAYSPLHF	TGCGCCAGCAGCTTGGGGGGACAGGCCTATTCACCCCTCCACTTT
TRBV2	TRBJ2-2	-	TRBD1	CASRDRQGSGELFF	TGTGCCAGCAGGGACCGACAGGGATCCGGGGAGCTGTTTTTT
TRBV2	TRBJ2-7	-	-	CASDYRVGEQYF	TGTGCCAGCGACTACAGGGTGGGCGAGCAGTACTTC
TRBV6-1	TRBJ1-5	-	TRBD1	CASSGRDRGSWNQPQHF	TGTGCCAGCAGTGGCCGGGACAGGGGTTCATGGAATCAGCCCCAGCATTTT
TRBV5-6	TRBJ2-7	-	-	CASSLYGGAEDEQYF	TGTGCCAGCAGCTTGTACGGAGGGGCTGAGGACGAGCAGTACTTC
TRBV5-4	TRBJ1-2	few	TRBD1	CASSLAWGQGNYGYTF	TGTGCCAGCAGCTTGGCCTGGGGACAGGGGAACTATGGCTACACCTTC